Here is one T cell receptor beta chain with its context. This clonotype was detected only once. The specificity of this receptor is unknown. The junction differs from germline at one of its ends, possibly a read error. This sample is part of a study of T cell repertoires in cytomegalovirus infection (dated by TCRdb to between 2018 and 2020). Describing the broader study: The peptide stimulations were aimed at well-studied HLA-B-restricted epitopes as well as recently identified HLA-C-restricted CMV epitopes, whose presentation resists viral immunomodulation. Because public TCR beta signatures pointed to carriage of CMV infection together with the matching HLA type, the HLA type of each donor mattered for the analysis.

From the germline V gene, CDR1 is MDHEN and CDR2 is SYDVKM. The CDR3 goes from the cysteine to the phenylalanine over 15 residues. The retained sequence is limited to the CDR3, 45 bases, with the frame set at the first base. TCRdb names Illumina HiSeq 1500 as the instrument used. TCRdb reran the public reads through fastp at Q25 and MiXCR, keeping productive beta chains. Each record represents a unique CDR3 protein, reported with the most common genes and DNA among its rows. Present in this sample are 700,000 to 950,000 distinct CDR3 sequences, 30% to 35% of which were seen just once. The ten biggest clones cover roughly 12% of the sample. Explained via the paper, the treatment or condition label denotes: in vitro stimulation with specific CMV peptide epitopes to enrich CMV-specific T cells. The investigation overall reported the following: The ex vivo response was dominated by HLA-C-restricted CMV-specific TCR beta clonotypes, which also provided the single most frequent clonotype in two of eight donors. In both this cohort and an independent roughly 330-donor cohort, the cumulative frequency of public TCR beta family members distinguished carriers of CMV infection plus the relevant HLA type.

The sample was cultured CD8+ T cells from PBMCs, taken from culture after CMV antigen stimulation. The chain uses TRBV28 and TRBJ1-5; 7 junctional bases match TRBD1. This clonotype originated in a human donor in good health (CMV status not recorded). Some clones in this sample may be carry-over from other donors' samples. The DNA sequence is as follows: TGTGCCGGCAGTTCAGGACAGGTCTTCAATCAGCCCCAGCATTTT. Its amino acids are CAGSSGQVFNQPQHF. The reference TRBV28 and TRBJ1-5 proteins fill in what lies around the CDR3, so the full variable domain reads DVKVTQSSRYLVKRTGEKVFLECVQDMDHENMFWYRQDPGLGLRLIYFSYDVKMKEKGDIPEGYSVSREKKERFSLILESASTNQTSMYLCAGSSGQVFNQPQHFGDGTRLSIL.